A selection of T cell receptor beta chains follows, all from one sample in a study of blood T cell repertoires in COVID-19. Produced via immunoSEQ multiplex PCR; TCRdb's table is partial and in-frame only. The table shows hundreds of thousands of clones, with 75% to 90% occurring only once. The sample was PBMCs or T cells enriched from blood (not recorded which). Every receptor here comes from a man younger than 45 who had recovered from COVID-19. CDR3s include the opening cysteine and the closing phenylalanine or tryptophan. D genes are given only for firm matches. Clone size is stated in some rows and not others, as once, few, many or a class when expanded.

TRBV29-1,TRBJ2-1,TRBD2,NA,CSVGLGTSGSYNEQFF,TGCAGCGTGGGCCTTGGGACTAGCGGTTCCTACAATGAGCAGTTCTTC
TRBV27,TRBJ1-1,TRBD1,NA,CASSLFSQGVLNTEAFF,TGTGCCAGCAGTTTATTTAGCCAGGGGGTCTTGAACACTGAAGCTTTCTTT
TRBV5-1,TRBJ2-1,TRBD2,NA,CASRPPGLAGVNEQFF,TGCGCCAGCAGGCCTCCGGGACTAGCGGGAGTTAATGAGCAGTTCTTC
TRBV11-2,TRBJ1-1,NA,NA,CASSYSTPGLEAFF,TGTGCCAGCAGCTACTCGACACCCGGCCTTGAAGCTTTCTTT
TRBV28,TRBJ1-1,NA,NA,CASSLWSLQNTEAFF,TGTGCCAGCAGTTTATGGTCACTTCAGAACACTGAAGCTTTCTTT
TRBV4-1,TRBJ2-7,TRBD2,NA,CASSPTSGTPAYEQYF,TGCGCCAGCAGCCCGACTAGCGGGACCCCCGCCTACGAGCAGTACTTC
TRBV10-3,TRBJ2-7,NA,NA,CATQRVHEKQYF,TGTGCCACCCAGCGGGTACATGAGAAGCAGTACTTC
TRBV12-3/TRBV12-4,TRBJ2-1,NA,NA,CASSPSDDWQFF,TGTGCCAGCAGCCCATCAGATGACTGGCAGTTCTTC
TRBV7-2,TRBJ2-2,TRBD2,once,CASSKLAGVTGELFF,TGTGCCAGCAGCAAGCTAGCGGGAGTGACCGGGGAGCTGTTTTTT
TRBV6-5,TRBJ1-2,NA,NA,CASSYTPRGVGGYTF,TGTGCCAGCAGTTACACCCCCCGGGGGGTTGGAGGCTACACCTTC
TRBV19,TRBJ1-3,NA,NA,CASSLDWKAGNTIYF,TGTGCCAGTAGCCTAGACTGGAAGGCTGGAAACACCATATATTTT
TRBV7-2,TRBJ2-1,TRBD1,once,CASRGQGQGDNEQFF,TGTGCCAGCAGGGGACAGGGACAAGGGGACAATGAGCAGTTCTTC
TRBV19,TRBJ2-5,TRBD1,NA,CASTSPGQGRETQYF,TGTGCCAGTACCTCCCCGGGACAGGGGCGCGAGACCCAGTACTTC
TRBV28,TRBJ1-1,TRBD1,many,CASSTEGQGAMNTEAFF,TGTGCCAGCAGTACCGAGGGACAGGGGGCAATGAACACTGAAGCTTTCTTT
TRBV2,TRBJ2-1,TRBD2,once,CASKEAAGNTNEQFF,TGTGCCAGCAAGGAGGCAGCGGGAAACACCAATGAGCAGTTCTTC
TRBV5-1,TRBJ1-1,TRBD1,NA,CASSLGTGRKTEAFF,TGCGCCAGCAGCTTGGGGACAGGGAGGAAAACTGAAGCTTTCTTT
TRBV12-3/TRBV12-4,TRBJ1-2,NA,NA,CASSFLGVGYTF,TGTGCCAGCAGTTTCCTAGGGGTTGGCTACACCTTC
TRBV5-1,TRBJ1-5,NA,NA,CASSGGDDQPQHF,TGCGCCAGCAGCGGGGGGGACGATCAGCCCCAGCATTTT
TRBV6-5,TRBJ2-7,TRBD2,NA,CAGGLAYEQYF,TGTGCCGGGGGACTAGCCTACGAGCAGTACTTC
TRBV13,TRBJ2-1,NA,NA,CASSYRSGRSYNEQFF,TGTGCCAGCAGCTACCGGTCCGGGAGATCCTACAATGAGCAGTTCTTC
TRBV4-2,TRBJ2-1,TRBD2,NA,CASSQTPSGIPVEQFF,TGTGCCAGCAGCCAAACCCCTAGCGGGATCCCTGTGGAGCAGTTCTTC
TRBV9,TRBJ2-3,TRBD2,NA,CASSPLTSGSQDTQYF,TGTGCCAGCAGCCCCCTGACTAGCGGGAGTCAAGATACGCAGTATTTT
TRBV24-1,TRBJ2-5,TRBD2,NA,CATSEPDGTSGRKTQYF,TGTGCCACCAGTGAACCTGACGGGACTAGCGGTCGGAAGACCCAGTACTTC
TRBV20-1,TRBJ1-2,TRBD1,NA,CSASTQGNYGYTF,TGCAGTGCTAGTACACAGGGGAACTATGGCTACACCTTC
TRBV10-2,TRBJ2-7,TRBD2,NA,CASSEASGGRYEQYF,TGCGCCAGCAGTGAGGCTAGCGGGGGCCGATACGAGCAGTACTTC
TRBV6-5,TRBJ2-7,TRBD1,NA,CASSSGQGSLEQYF,TGTGCCAGCAGTTCCGGACAGGGGTCCCTCGAGCAGTACTTC
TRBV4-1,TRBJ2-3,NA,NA,CASSQSSPPDTQYF,TGCGCCAGCAGCCAATCTAGCCCCCCGGATACGCAGTATTTT
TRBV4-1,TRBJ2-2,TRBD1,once,CASRPTFRDRAVGELFF,TGCGCCAGCAGACCTACGTTCCGGGACAGGGCGGTCGGGGAGCTGTTTTTT
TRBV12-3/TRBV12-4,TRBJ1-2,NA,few,CASSKGQTYGYTF,TGTGCCAGCAGTAAAGGACAGACCTATGGCTACACCTTC
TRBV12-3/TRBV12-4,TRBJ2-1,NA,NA,CASRLSPYNEQFF,TGTGCCAGCAGACTATCCCCTTACAATGAGCAGTTCTTC
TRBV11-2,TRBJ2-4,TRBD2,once,CASSLDRTSGAKNIQYF,TGTGCCAGCAGCTTAGATCGGACTAGCGGCGCCAAAAACATTCAGTACTTC
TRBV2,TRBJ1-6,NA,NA,CASSADWDSPLHF,TGTGCCAGCAGCGCCGACTGGGATTCACCCCTCCACTTT
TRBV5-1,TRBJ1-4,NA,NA,CASSSTSTNEKLFF,TGCGCCAGCAGCTCGACTTCAACTAATGAAAAACTGTTTTTT
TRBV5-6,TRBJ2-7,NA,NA,CASSLADYEQYF,TGTGCCAGCAGCTTGGCAGACTACGAGCAGTACTTC
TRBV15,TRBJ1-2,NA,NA,CATSRDEVGYTF,TGTGCCACCAGCAGAGATGAGGTTGGCTACACCTTC
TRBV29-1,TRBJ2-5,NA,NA,CSVVVLVGETQYF,TGCAGCGTTGTGGTTTTGGTCGGAGAGACCCAGTACTTC
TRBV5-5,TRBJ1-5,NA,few,CATSWTDNQPQHF,TGTGCCACCAGTTGGACAGACAATCAGCCCCAGCATTTT
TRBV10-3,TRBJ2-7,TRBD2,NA,CAIRPGAGTSVSYEQYF,TGTGCCATCAGACCCGGGGCCGGGACTAGCGTCTCCTACGAGCAGTACTTC
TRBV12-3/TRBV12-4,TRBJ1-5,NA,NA,CASSFGGLGTQHF,TGTGCCAGCAGTTTCGGGGGTTTGGGGACCCAGCATTTT
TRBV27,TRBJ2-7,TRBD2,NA,CASSLLAGGPGEQYF,TGTGCCAGCAGTCTGCTAGCGGGAGGGCCGGGCGAGCAGTACTTC
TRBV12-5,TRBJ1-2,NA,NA,CASAPSAGAYGYTF,TGTGCTAGTGCCCCCTCGGCAGGGGCCTATGGCTACACCTTC
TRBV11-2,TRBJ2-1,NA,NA,CASSLDWGSYNEQFF,TGTGCCAGCAGCCTGGACTGGGGATCCTACAATGAGCAGTTCTTC